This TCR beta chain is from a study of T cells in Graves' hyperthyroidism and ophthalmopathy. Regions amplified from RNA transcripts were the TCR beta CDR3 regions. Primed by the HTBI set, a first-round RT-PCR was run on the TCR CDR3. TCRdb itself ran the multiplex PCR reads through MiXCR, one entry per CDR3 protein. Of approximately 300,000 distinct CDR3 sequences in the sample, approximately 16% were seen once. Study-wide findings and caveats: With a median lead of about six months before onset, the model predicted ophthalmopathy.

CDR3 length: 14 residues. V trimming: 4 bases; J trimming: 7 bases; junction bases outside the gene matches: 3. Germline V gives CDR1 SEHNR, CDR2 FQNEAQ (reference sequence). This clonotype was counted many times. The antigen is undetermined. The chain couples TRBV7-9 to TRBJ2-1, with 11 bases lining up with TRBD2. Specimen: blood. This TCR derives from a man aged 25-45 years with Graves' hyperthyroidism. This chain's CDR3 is CASSYSGRENEQFF. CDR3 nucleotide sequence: TGTGCCAGCAGCTATAGCGGGAGGGAAAATGAGCAGTTCTTC.